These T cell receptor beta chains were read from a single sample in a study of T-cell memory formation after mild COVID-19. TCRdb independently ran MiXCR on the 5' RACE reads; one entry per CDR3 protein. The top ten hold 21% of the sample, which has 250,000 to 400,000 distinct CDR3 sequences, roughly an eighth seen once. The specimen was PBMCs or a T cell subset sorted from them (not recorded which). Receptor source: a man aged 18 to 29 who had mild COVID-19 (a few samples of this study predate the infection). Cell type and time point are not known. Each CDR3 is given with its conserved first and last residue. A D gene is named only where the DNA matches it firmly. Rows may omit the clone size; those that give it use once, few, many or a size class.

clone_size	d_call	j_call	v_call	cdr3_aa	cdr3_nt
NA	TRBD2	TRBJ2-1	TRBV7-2	CASSSFLAGRPYNEQFF	TGTGCCAGCAGCTCCTTTTTAGCGGGGAGACCCTACAATGAGCAGTTCTTC
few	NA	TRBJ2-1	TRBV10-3	CAITNGTLGGNEQFF	TGTGCCATCACCAACGGGACGCTGGGCGGCAATGAGCAGTTCTTC
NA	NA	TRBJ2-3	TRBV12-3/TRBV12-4	CASSISLTRTDTQYF	TGTGCCAGCAGCATCTCCTTGACTCGCACAGATACGCAGTATTTT
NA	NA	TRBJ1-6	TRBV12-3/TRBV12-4	CASSLVGGGNSPLHF	TGTGCCAGCAGTTTAGTGGGGGGGGGAAATTCACCCCTCCACTTT
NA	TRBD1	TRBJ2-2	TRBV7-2	CASSPLGQGWGTGELFF	TGTGCCAGCAGCCCTCTTGGACAGGGATGGGGCACCGGGGAGCTGTTTTTT
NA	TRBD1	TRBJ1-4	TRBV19	CASSSHSGTGEKLFF	TGTGCCAGTAGTTCTCACTCCGGGACAGGCGAAAAACTGTTTTTT
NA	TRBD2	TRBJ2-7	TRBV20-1	CSASLAGGPYEQYF	TGCAGTGCTAGCCTAGCGGGAGGGCCCTACGAGCAGTACTTC
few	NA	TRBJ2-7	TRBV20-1	CSAVPGGLNYEQYF	TGCAGTGCTGTCCCTGGAGGCCTGAACTATGAGCAGTACTTC
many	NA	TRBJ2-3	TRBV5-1	CASRPGTSTDTQYF	TGCGCCAGCAGACCCGGGACCAGCACAGATACGCAGTATTTT
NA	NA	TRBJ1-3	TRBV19	CASSIEPPGSGNTIYF	TGTGCCAGTAGTATAGAACCCCCAGGTTCTGGAAACACCATATATTTT
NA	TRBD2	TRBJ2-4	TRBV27	CASSPLAGGPKNIQYF	TGTGCCAGCAGTCCCCTAGCGGGGGGGCCCAAAAACATTCAGTACTTC
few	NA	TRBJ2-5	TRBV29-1	CSVEGGTLKETQYF	TGCAGCGTTGAAGGGGGGACTCTCAAAGAGACCCAGTACTTC
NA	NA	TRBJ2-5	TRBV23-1	CASSQRPETQYF	TGCGCCAGCAGTCAACGGCCGGAGACCCAGTACTTC
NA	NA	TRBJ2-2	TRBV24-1	CASSRYSGELFF	TGTGCCAGCTCCAGGTACTCCGGGGAGCTGTTTTTT
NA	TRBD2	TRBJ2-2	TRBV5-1	CASLAGPNTGELFF	TGCGCCAGCTTAGCGGGACCGAACACCGGGGAGCTGTTTTTT
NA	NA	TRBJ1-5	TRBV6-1	CASSEAFRFNQPQHF	TGTGCCAGCAGTGAAGCATTCAGATTCAATCAGCCCCAGCATTTT
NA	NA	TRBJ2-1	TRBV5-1	CASSNSGFTYNEQFF	TGCGCCAGCAGCAACTCGGGTTTCACCTACAATGAGCAGTTCTTC
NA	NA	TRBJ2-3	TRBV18	CASSPPGPGVSTDTQYF	TGTGCCAGCTCACCACCTGGCCCCGGGGTTAGCACAGATACGCAGTATTTT
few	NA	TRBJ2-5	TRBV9	CASSGSGGTETQYF	TGTGCCAGCAGCGGGTCAGGGGGGACGGAGACCCAGTACTTC
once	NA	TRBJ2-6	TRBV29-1	CSASGLPAAGANVLTF	TGCAGCGCATCGGGACTCCCGGCGGCTGGGGCCAACGTCCTGACTTTC
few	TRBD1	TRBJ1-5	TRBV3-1	CASRNGQGNQPQHF	TGTGCCAGCAGAAACGGACAGGGCAATCAGCCCCAGCATTTT
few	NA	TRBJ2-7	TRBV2	CASRGSGYEQYF	TGTGCCAGCAGGGGGAGCGGCTACGAGCAGTACTTC
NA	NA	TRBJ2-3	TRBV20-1	CSAVGSADTQYF	TGCAGTGCCGTGGGATCTGCAGATACGCAGTATTTT
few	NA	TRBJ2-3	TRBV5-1	CASSSDTDTDTQYF	TGCGCCAGCAGTTCTGATACCGACACAGATACGCAGTATTTT
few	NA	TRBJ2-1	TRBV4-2	CASSQTQLNNEQFF	TGTGCCAGCAGCCAAACCCAACTGAACAATGAGCAGTTCTTC
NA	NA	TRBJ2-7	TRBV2	CASSERAYEQYF	TGTGCCAGCAGTGAACGGGCCTACGAGCAGTACTTC
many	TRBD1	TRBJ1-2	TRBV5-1	CASSFAGGGYGYTF	TGCGCCAGCAGCTTCGCAGGGGGCGGCTATGGCTACACCTTC
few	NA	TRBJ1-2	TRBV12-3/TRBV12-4	CASREDGYGYTF	TGTGCCAGCAGGGAGGACGGCTATGGCTACACCTTC
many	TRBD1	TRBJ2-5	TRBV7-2	CASSLGTTGSGQETQYF	TGTGCCAGCAGCCTAGGAACGACAGGGTCAGGCCAAGAGACCCAGTACTTC